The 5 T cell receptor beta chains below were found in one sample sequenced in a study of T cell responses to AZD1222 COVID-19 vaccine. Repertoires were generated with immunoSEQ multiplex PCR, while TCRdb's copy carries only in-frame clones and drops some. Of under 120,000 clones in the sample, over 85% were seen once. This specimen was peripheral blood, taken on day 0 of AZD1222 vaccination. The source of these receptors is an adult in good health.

The CDR3 nucleotides are TGTGCCAGTAGTTATACAGGGATGAACACTGAAGCTTTCTTT. Residues: CASSYTGMNTEAFF. The rearrangement links TRBV19 to TRBJ1-1; a weak D match, TRBD1 (6 bases). The V and J ends lost 5 bases and 0 bases respectively, with 10 bases between them. This CDR3 spans 14 amino acids. Germline V gives CDR1 LNHDA, CDR2 SQIVND (reference sequence).

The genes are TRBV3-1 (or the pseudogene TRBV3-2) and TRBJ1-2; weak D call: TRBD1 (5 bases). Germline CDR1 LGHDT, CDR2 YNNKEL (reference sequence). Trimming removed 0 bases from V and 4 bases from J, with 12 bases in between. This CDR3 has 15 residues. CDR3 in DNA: TGTGCCAGCAGCCAAGATGGTCAGGGAGGCTATGGCTACACCTTC. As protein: CASSQDGQGGYGYTF.

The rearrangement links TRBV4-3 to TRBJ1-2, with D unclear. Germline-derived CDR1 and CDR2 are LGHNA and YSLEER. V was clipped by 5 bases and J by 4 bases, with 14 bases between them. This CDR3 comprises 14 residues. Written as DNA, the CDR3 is TGCGCCAGCAGCTTAGAGTTGCAGCCCTATGGCTACACCTTC. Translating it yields CASSLELQPYGYTF.

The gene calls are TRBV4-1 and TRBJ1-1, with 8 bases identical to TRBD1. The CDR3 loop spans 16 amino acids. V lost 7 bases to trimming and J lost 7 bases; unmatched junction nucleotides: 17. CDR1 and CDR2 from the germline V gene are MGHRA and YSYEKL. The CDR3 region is CASTLKSTGVVLEAFF. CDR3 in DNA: TGCGCCAGCACCCTCAAATCGACAGGGGTCGTACTTGAAGCTTTCTTT.

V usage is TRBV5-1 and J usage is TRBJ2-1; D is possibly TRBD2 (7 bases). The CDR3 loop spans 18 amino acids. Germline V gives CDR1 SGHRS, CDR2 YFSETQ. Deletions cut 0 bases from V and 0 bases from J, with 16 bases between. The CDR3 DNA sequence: TGCGCCAGCAGCTTGGCGGGGGGCGGGGTTGGCTCCTACAATGAGCAGTTCTTC. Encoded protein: CASSLAGGGVGSYNEQFF.